Below are 11 T cell receptor beta chains sequenced from a single sample in a study of vaccination and CD4 T cells after COVID-19. Cultured CD4+ T cell DNA was sequenced using the Oncomine TCR Beta short-read assay. TCRdb re-analysed the PCR reads in MiXCR, keeping a single row per CDR3 protein. The sample lists about 6,100 distinct CDR3 sequences, around half occurring once. Treatment meaning: roughly ten-day PBMC culture with coronavirus spike peptide pools or control peptides (ViraFEST assay). An unexposed donor provided the CD4+ T cells, which were collected before the COVID-19 pandemic (2011-2018). These receptors have no known antigen. Material: CD4+ T cells from blood, cultured in vitro. The receptors were sampled from a human donor in good health.

CDR3 loop: CASSFSRGNEKLFF. The CDR3 DNA is TGTGCCAGCAGCTTTAGCAGGGGTAATGAAAAACTGTTTTTT. The rearrangement uses TRBV7-2 and TRBJ1-4; possible D gene TRBD1, 6 bases. Germline lookup yields CDR1 SGHTA and CDR2 FQGNSA. This CDR3 is built from 14 residues. Trimming removed 3 bases from V and 4 bases from J, with 9 bases in between.

The genes are TRBV5-1 and TRBJ1-1; 9 nucleotides match TRBD1. Trimming at V came to 0 bases and at J to 1 base, leaving 7 bases not matched to a gene. The CDR3 sequence is 17 residues long. In germline, CDR1 is SGHRS, CDR2 YFSETQ. As DNA, the CDR3 is TGCGCCAGCAGCTTGGATGGGCCGGGACAGGGGAACACTGAAGCTTTCTTT. Translated: CASSLDGPGQGNTEAFF.

This clonotype was counted between two and nine times. The genes are TRBV20-1 and TRBJ1-5; D is unclear. CDR1 is DFQATT, CDR2 SNEGSKA, per germline (reference sequence). CDR3 length: 14 residues. Trimming cost V 3 bases and J 7 bases, with 16 bases left between them. This CDR3 is CSASGPRLGQPQHF. The CDR3 DNA reads TGCAGTGCTAGTGGCCCGCGGTTGGGGCAGCCCCAGCATTTT.

J is TRBJ2-2 and V is TRBV19; no firm D call. Germline values: CDR1 LNHDA, CDR2 SQIVND (reference sequence). V lost 5 bases to trimming and J lost 7 bases, with 11 bases between them. The CDR3 loop spans 13 amino acids. The CDR3 spells CASSQGPNGELFF. The DNA for the CDR3 is TGTGCCAGTAGTCAAGGTCCCAACGGGGAGCTGTTTTTT.

The rearrangement joins TRBV5-8 to TRBJ2-7; D is uncertain. CDR3 length: 11 residues. V was trimmed by 2 bases and J by 5 bases, leaving 5 bases between them. Germline values: CDR1 SGHTS, CDR2 YDEGEE. CDR3 coding DNA: TGTGCCAGCAGCTTCATCCACGAGCAGTACTTC. It encodes CASSFIHEQYF.

This clonotype was counted only a few times. The chain combines TRBV6-1 with TRBJ2-5; TRBD2 agrees at 11 bases. Germline V CDR1 and CDR2: MNHNS, SASEGT. J gave up 1 base and V 2 bases, and 3 bases lay outside the gene matches. This CDR3 has 16 residues. CDR3 in DNA: TGTGCCAGCAGTGAAATGGGACTAGCGGTCCAAGAGACCCAGTACTTC. Translating it yields CASSEMGLAVQETQYF.

The chain carries TRBV6-5 and TRBJ2-2; 14 nucleotides agree with TRBD2. In germline, CDR1 is MNHEY, CDR2 SVGAGI. The junction had 7 bases not matched to a gene; V was cut back by 4 bases and J by 0 bases. The CDR3 has 19 amino acids. The CDR3 sequence is CASSLGGLAGVSNTGELFF. The CDR3 nucleotides are TGTGCCAGCAGTTTGGGGGGACTAGCGGGAGTCTCGAACACCGGGGAGCTGTTTTTT.

This chain connects TRBV20-1 to TRBJ1-5; D unclear. The CDR3 is 15 residues long. Trimming took off 5 bases at V and 1 base at J, with 15 bases between the two ends. Germline CDR1 and CDR2: DFQATT and SNEGSKA (reference sequence). The CDR3 bases are TGCAGTGCTTCGCCCCGGGGATCAAGCAATCAGCCCCAGCATTTT. Encoded protein: CSASPRGSSNQPQHF.

This clonotype was seen more than once but under ten times. The J gene is TRBJ1-1, the V gene TRBV18; D gene unclear. The V gene's germline CDR1 is KGHSH and CDR2 LQKENI. V lost 3 bases to trimming and J lost 0 bases, with 11 bases between them. This CDR3 region has 15 residues. The CDR3 here is CASSPVGHVNTEAFF. CDR3 coding DNA: TGTGCCAGCTCACCGGTTGGGCACGTGAACACTGAAGCTTTCTTT. Complete variable domain (other parts from reference TRBV18 and TRBJ1-1): NAGVMQNPRHLVRRRGQEARLRCSPMKGHSHVYWYRQLPEEGLKFMVYLQKENIIDESGMPKERFSAEFPKEGPSILRIQQVVRGDSAAYFCASSPVGHVNTEAFFGQGTRLTVV.

V and J are TRBV7-9 and TRBJ1-4; possible D gene TRBD1, 5 bases. The CDR3 loop spans 14 amino acids. Germline lookup yields CDR1 SEHNR and CDR2 FQNEAQ (reference sequence). V gave up 5 bases and J gave up 5 bases, with 12 bases separating them. The CDR3 reads CASSHNGANEKLFF. CDR3 nucleotides: TGTGCCAGCAGCCACAACGGGGCGAATGAAAAACTGTTTTTT.

The rearrangement uses TRBV2 and TRBJ1-6, with a tentative D call TRBD1 (6 bases). The germline V gene encodes CDR1 SNHLY and CDR2 FYNNEI. Trimming stripped 9 bases from V and 5 bases from J, with 17 bases between. This CDR3 region has 15 residues. This CDR3 reads CARRGGQRNNSPLHF. CDR3 DNA: TGTGCCAGACGAGGGGGGCAGCGAAATAATTCACCCCTCCACTTT.